The 28 T cell receptor beta chains presented below share a single source sample, sequenced in a study of OX40 agonist ivuxolimab in advanced cancers. This table comes from immunoSEQ multiplex PCR, and its TCRdb copy is limited to in-frame clones, with some not included. The sample carries about 12,000 clones, roughly 81% recorded once. Sequenced here: CD4+ or CD8+ T cells sorted from blood, sampled in a trial of the OX40 agonist ivuxolimab. These TCRs come from an adult with an advanced solid tumor such as melanoma, head and neck, liver or kidney cancer.

The sample holds one count of this clone. The chain recombines TRBV9 with TRBJ2-1; 10 bases fit TRBD2. CDR3 length: 15 residues. Trimming took 3 bases from V and 7 from J; bases not matched to a gene: 7. The germline V gene has CDR1 SGDLS and CDR2 YYNGEE. CDR3 region: CASSASGRVGNEQFF. CDR3 sequence (DNA): TGTGCCAGCAGCGCTAGCGGGAGAGTTGGAAATGAGCAGTTCTTC.

This chain connects TRBV4-2 to TRBJ2-7; the D is unclear. Trimming removed 1 base from V and 3 bases from J, with 10 bases in between. The V gene's germline CDR1 is LGHNA and CDR2 YNFKEQ. The CDR3 runs 14 residues. CDR3 sequence: CASSQGGSDYEQYF. The CDR3 nucleotides read TGTGCCAGCAGCCAAGGAGGTTCGGACTACGAGCAGTACTTC.

This clone has only one observation. The chain joins TRBV15 to TRBJ2-5; the match to TRBD1 covers 7 bases. Near its end, the DNA agrees better with TRBJ2-7, so the J call may be wrong. This CDR3 contains 14 residues. The germline gives CDR1 LNHNV, CDR2 YYDKDF (reference sequence). Here the CDR3 DNA reads TGTGCCACCAGCTCTCCGGGACAGCACTACGAGCAGTACTTC. Translating gives CATSSPGQHYEQYF.

The chain recombines TRBV14 with TRBJ2-1, with 9 bases fitting TRBD2. The CDR3 totals 18 residues. Germline CDR1 reads SGHDN; CDR2 reads FVKESK. After removal of 1 base from V and 3 bases from J, the junction contained 10 bases not matched to a gene. For the CDR3, the DNA is TGTGCCAGCAGCCAAGTAGGGCTAGCGGGATCATACTACAATGAGCAGTTCTTC. This translates into CASSQVGLAGSYYNEQFF.

This chain connects TRBV5-6 to TRBJ2-7, with D perhaps TRBD1 (5 bases). This CDR3 is 14 amino acids long. The germline V and J ends were trimmed by 0 bases and 2 bases, with 9 bases remaining between them. Per the germline V gene, CDR1 is SGHDT and CDR2 is YYEEEE. The CDR3 region has the DNA TGTGCCAGCAGCTTGGGGGCAGGGCCCTACGAGCAGTACTTC. Amino acid sequence: CASSLGAGPYEQYF.

The chain is built from TRBV7-9 and TRBJ1-1, with 11 bases lining up with TRBD1. The CDR3 sequence is 16 residues long. Germline trimming cut 5 bases from V and 3 bases from J; bases unmatched to any gene: 8. Germline CDR1 SEHNR, CDR2 FQNEAQ (reference sequence). This chain's CDR3 is CASSQPGQGVDTEAFF. Written as DNA, the CDR3 is TGTGCCAGCAGCCAGCCGGGACAGGGGGTTGACACTGAAGCTTTCTTT.

This rearrangement joins TRBV4-1 to TRBJ2-3; possibly TRBD2 for D (5 bases). The CDR3 has 16 residues. Looked up from germline, CDR1 is MGHRA and CDR2 is YSYEKL. The V end was cut by 0 bases, the J end by 3 bases, with 13 bases between. CDR3 sequence: CASSQDLAPVTDTQYF. The CDR3 coding sequence is TGCGCCAGCAGCCAAGATCTAGCCCCCGTAACAGATACGCAGTATTTT.

This clone came up once. This chain connects TRBV7-6 to TRBJ2-7, with D tentatively TRBD2 (6 bases). The CDR3 totals 14 residues. Germline V gene lookup returns CDR1 SGHVS and CDR2 FNYEAQ. V dropped 5 bases and J dropped 3 bases, with 14 bases sitting between them. The CDR3 DNA sequence: TGTGCCAGCAGCGCCGGGGGACGGTACTACGAGCAGTACTTC. This gives the protein CASSAGGRYYEQYF. Full variable domain (remainder filled in from reference TRBV7-6 and TRBJ2-7): GAGVSQSPRYKVTKRGQDVALRCDPISGHVSLYWYRQALGQGPEFLTYFNYEAQQDKSGLPNDRFSAERPEGSISTLTIQRTEQRDSAMYRCASSAGGRYYEQYFGPGTRLTVT.

The chain combines TRBV13 with TRBJ1-2; D is ambiguous. CDR1 and CDR2 from the germline V gene are PRHDT and FYEKMQ (reference sequence). The CDR3 extends over 13 amino acids. V was trimmed by 1 base and J by 5 bases, leaving 8 bases between them. The CDR3 is CASSLAGPYGYTF. Here the CDR3 DNA reads TGTGCCAGCAGCTTAGCCGGACCTTATGGCTACACCTTC.

This rearrangement joins TRBV9 to TRBJ2-7; D is ambiguous. Between the trimmed V and J ends, which lost 3 bases and 0 bases, there was a span of 7 bases. This CDR3 has 13 residues. Germline assignment: CDR1 SGDLS and CDR2 YYNGEE. The CDR3 DNA follows: TGTGCCAGCAGCGAGGGCTCCTCCTACGAGCAGTACTTC. Its protein is CASSEGSSYEQYF. Based on the CDR3 plus reference TRBV9 and TRBJ2-7, the full variable domain is DSGVTQTPKHLITATGQRVTLRCSPRSGDLSVYWYQQSLDQGLQFLIQYYNGEERAKGNILERFSAQQFPDLHSELNLSSLELGDSALYFCASSEGSSYEQYFGPGTRLTVT.

V gene TRBV9 combines with J gene TRBJ2-4, with a tentative D call TRBD1 (5 bases). The ends were cut back, 3 bases at V and 0 bases at J, with 7 bases in the middle. Per the germline V gene, CDR1 is SGDLS and CDR2 is YYNGEE. CDR3 length: 14 residues. The CDR3 reads CASSAGLAKNIQYF. The DNA of the CDR3 is TGTGCCAGCAGCGCAGGGTTAGCCAAAAACATTCAGTACTTC. The full variable domain, with the rest looked up from reference TRBV9 and TRBJ2-4, is DSGVTQTPKHLITATGQRVTLRCSPRSGDLSVYWYQQSLDQGLQFLIQYYNGEERAKGNILERFSAQQFPDLHSELNLSSLELGDSALYFCASSAGLAKNIQYFGAGTRLSVL.

CDR3 in DNA: TGTGCCAGCAGCTTCGGGGGAGCAGATACGCAGTATTTT. It is translated as CASSFGGADTQYF. This sequence joins TRBV7-3 and TRBJ2-3, with D possibly being TRBD2 (6 bases). The germline V and J ends were trimmed by 3 bases and 4 bases, with 8 bases remaining between them. Germline CDR1 SGHTA, CDR2 FQGTGA. The CDR3 has 13 residues.

This clone is labeled as large (0.1 to 1%). Different DNA sequences within this sample yield the same CDR3. The V and J genes are TRBV4-3 and TRBJ1-2; D is perhaps TRBD1 (6 bases). The CDR3 covers 15 residues. V dropped 2 bases and J dropped 5 bases, with 15 bases sitting between them. CDR1 and CDR2 (germline): LGHNA, YSLEER. CDR3 nucleotide sequence: TGCGCCAGCAGCCAACAACGGACAGCGAATTATGGCTACACCTTC. It encodes CASSQQRTANYGYTF.

The rearrangement uses TRBV5-4 and TRBJ1-2, with unresolved D. The germline V and J ends were trimmed by 0 bases and 8 bases, with 5 bases remaining between them. The CDR3 runs 11 residues. CDR1 and CDR2 (germline): SGHNT, YYREEE (reference sequence). The CDR3 DNA reads as TGTGCCAGCAGCTTGGGCGTCGGCTACACCTTC. Translation gives CASSLGVGYTF.

The chain has TRBV2 and TRBJ2-7, with TRBD1 identical over 7 bases. Unmatched junction bases numbered 15, after V lost 2 bases and J lost 5 bases. CDR3 length equals 17 residues. From germline, CDR1 is SNHLY and CDR2 FYNNEI. CDR3 amino acids: CASSETETGRLVDEQYF. The CDR3 nucleotides read TGTGCCAGCAGTGAAACCGAGACAGGGCGACTGGTTGACGAGCAGTACTTC. Filled out from reference TRBV2 and TRBJ2-7, the complete variable domain reads EPEVTQTPSHQVTQMGQEVILRCVPISNHLYFYWYRQILGQKVEFLVSFYNNEISEKSEIFDDQFSVERPDGSNFTLKIRSTKLEDSAMYFCASSETETGRLVDEQYFGPGTRLTVT.

The chain carries TRBV9 and TRBJ1-3; no firm D call. Germline V CDR1 and CDR2: SGDLS, YYNGEE. Trimming stripped 5 bases from V and 4 bases from J, with 10 bases between. This CDR3 is built from 13 residues. Here the CDR3 reads CASSTLSGNTIYF. The CDR3 region has the DNA TGTGCCAGCAGTACGCTCAGCGGAAACACCATATATTTT.

V gene TRBV19 combines with J gene TRBJ1-2, with TRBD1 matching 9 bases. Germline lookup yields CDR1 LNHDA and CDR2 SQIVND (reference sequence). Unmatched junction bases numbered 4, after V lost 8 bases and J lost 6 bases. The CDR3 is 12 amino acids. The CDR3 sequence is CASSHRGHGYTF. For the CDR3, the DNA is TGTGCCAGTTCTCACAGGGGGCATGGCTACACCTTC.

The J gene is TRBJ2-1, the V gene TRBV4-3; 13 bases fit TRBD2. The V segment lost 1 base and the J segment 6 bases; nucleotides outside the gene matches: 3. The CDR3 spans 16 residues. The germline V gene has CDR1 LGHNA and CDR2 YSLEER. As DNA, the CDR3 is TGCGCCAGCAGCCAAGGACTAGCGGGAGGCACCAATGAGCAGTTCTTC. This codes for CASSQGLAGGTNEQFF.

This chain connects TRBV27 to TRBJ2-7, with 7 bases identical to TRBD1. The CDR3 sequence is 13 residues long. The germline V gene encodes CDR1 MNHEY and CDR2 SMNVEV (reference sequence). V lost 4 bases to trimming and J lost 3 bases; unmatched junction nucleotides: 3. CDR3 nucleotide sequence: TGTGCCAGCAGTTCCCGGACAGGCTACGAGCAGTACTTC. Amino acids: CASSSRTGYEQYF.

The J gene is TRBJ2-5, the V gene TRBV11-2; 12 nucleotides agree with TRBD1. With V trimmed by 7 bases and J by 5 bases, 8 bases remained unmatched. CDR1 is SGHAT and CDR2 is FQNNGV in the germline V gene. This CDR3 contains 15 residues. This CDR3 reads CASTPGTGGWETQYF. The CDR3 nucleotides read TGTGCCAGCACCCCCGGGACAGGGGGCTGGGAGACCCAGTACTTC.

The rearrangement links TRBV5-6 to TRBJ2-5; possible D gene TRBD2, 5 bases. The ends were cut back, 4 bases at V and 5 bases at J, with 12 bases in the middle. The CDR3 totals 13 residues. Per germline, CDR1 SGHDT and CDR2 YYEEEE. The CDR3 loop reads CASSREGGETQYF. The CDR3 DNA reads TGTGCCAGCAGCCGGGAAGGTGGCGAGACCCAGTACTTC.

The chain has TRBV13 and TRBJ1-1; TRBD1 aligns across 8 bases. The CDR3 spans 14 residues. V shed 5 bases and J 5 bases; nucleotides not matched to a gene: 7. In germline, CDR1 is PRHDT, CDR2 FYEKMQ (reference sequence). CDR3 protein: CASSRYRGRTEAFF. The CDR3 coding sequence is TGTGCCAGCAGCCGATACAGGGGGAGGACTGAAGCTTTCTTT.

The chain recombines TRBV5-1 with TRBJ2-1, with D hard to call. This CDR3 is 10 amino acids long. Germline V gene data show CDR1 as SGHRS and CDR2 as YFSETQ. The V gene lost 5 bases and the J gene lost 8 bases, with 5 bases spanning the gap. The CDR3 reads CASRGYEQFF. The CDR3 DNA reads TGCGCCAGCAGGGGATATGAGCAGTTCTTC.

This chain links TRBV4-3 with TRBJ2-1; D is perhaps TRBD2 (5 bases). This CDR3 spans 13 amino acids. The V and J ends lost 4 bases and 7 bases respectively, with 11 bases between them. Germline assignment: CDR1 LGHNA and CDR2 YSLEER. CDR3 loop: CASSPATGNEQFF. CDR3 in DNA: TGCGCCAGCAGCCCAGCCACGGGGAATGAGCAGTTCTTC.

The J gene is TRBJ2-5, the V gene TRBV5-1; perhaps TRBD2 as D (6 bases). V was shortened by 4 bases and J by 5 bases, with 18 bases between the two germline ends. Germline loops: CDR1 SGHRS, CDR2 YFSETQ. This CDR3 region has 15 residues. This chain's CDR3 is CASSPWGERDETQYF. The DNA of the CDR3 is TGCGCCAGCAGCCCCTGGGGGGAGAGGGATGAGACCCAGTACTTC. The variable domain in full, completed from reference TRBV5-1 and TRBJ2-5, reads KAGVTQTPRYLIKTRGQQVTLSCSPISGHRSVSWYQQTPGQGLQFLFEYFSETQRNKGNFPGRFSGRQFSNSRSEMNVSTLELGDSALYLCASSPWGERDETQYFGPGTRLLVL.

The chain recombines TRBV3-2 with TRBJ2-7; the table gives TRBD2 as D, unverified against the DNA. TRBV3-2 is shown as a pseudogene. The CDR3 covers 9 residues. The CDR3 reads CASVYEQYF. For the CDR3, the DNA is TGTGCCAGCGTATACGAGCAGTACTTC.

The V and J genes are TRBV11-1 and TRBJ2-7; D unresolved. V was clipped by 5 bases and J by 1 base, with 15 bases between them. Germline CDR1 and CDR2: SGHAT and FQDESV (reference sequence). The CDR3 consists of 15 residues. Written as DNA, the CDR3 is TGTGCCAGCAGCCCGGCCCCCACAGTTTCCTACGAGCAGTACTTC. Translation gives CASSPAPTVSYEQYF.

This clone is medium-sized (0.01 to 0.1%) in the sample. The genes are TRBV28 and TRBJ1-1; D remains ambiguous. This CDR3 is 16 amino acids long. Trimming shortened V by 7 bases and J by 0 bases, and 18 bases separated the two germline ends. Germline lookup yields CDR1 MDHEN and CDR2 SYDVKM. CDR3 DNA sequence: TGTGCCAGCATCTCAACGGTGATGCGGATGAACACTGAAGCTTTCTTT. Amino acids: CASISTVMRMNTEAFF.